The rows below give T cell receptor beta chains drawn from one sample of a study of shared clonotypes between healthy human individuals. TCRdb's copy holds only in-frame clones and misses some; the assay was immunoSEQ multiplex PCR. Of hundreds of thousands of clones listed, 74% were seen once; the top ten hold 1.5% to 2%. Sequencing input: memory CD4+ T cells sorted from blood. All receptors come from a woman under 40 in good health. CDR3s include the opening cysteine and the closing phenylalanine or tryptophan. D genes are given only for firm matches. The size of a clone is reported for some rows only, either as once, few or many, or as a class for expanded clones.

16	.	TRBV11-2	TRBJ2-1	.	CASSETSPGAYNEQFF	TGTGCCAGCAGCGAAACTAGCCCAGGGGCCTACAATGAGCAGTTCTTC
12	.	TRBV10-1	TRBJ2-3	.	CASSDYTDTQYF	TGCGCCAGCAGTGACTACACAGATACGCAGTATTTT
15	.	TRBV5-1	TRBJ2-1	.	CASSLVGAAYNEQFF	TGCGCCAGCAGCTTGGTTGGCGCGGCCTACAATGAGCAGTTCTTC
15	.	TRBV25-1	TRBJ1-5	.	CASRYTVYSNQPQHF	TGTGCCAGCAGGTACACAGTTTATAGCAATCAGCCCCAGCATTTT
12	.	TRBV6-1	TRBJ1-2	.	CASSAGYYGYTF	TGTGCCAGCAGTGCAGGATACTATGGCTACACCTTC
15	.	TRBV5-3	TRBJ2-2	few	CARSLFRANTGELFF	TGTGCCAGAAGCTTGTTTAGGGCGAACACCGGGGAGCTGTTTTTT
15	.	TRBV28	TRBJ2-3	.	CASSFRAVSTDTQYF	TGTGCCAGCAGTTTTAGGGCAGTTAGCACAGATACGCAGTATTTT
15	TRBD1	TRBV7-9	TRBJ1-2	.	CASSQGTGSTYGYTF	TGTGCCAGCAGCCAAGGGACAGGGTCAACCTATGGCTACACCTTC
16	TRBD1	TRBV15	TRBJ1-1	.	CATSRDPGQLNTEAFF	TGTGCCACCAGCAGAGACCCGGGACAGCTGAACACTGAAGCTTTCTTT
15	.	TRBV28	TRBJ1-5	.	CASSPPQGVSQPQHF	TGTGCCAGCAGCCCCCCACAAGGAGTTTCCCAGCCCCAGCATTTT
16	.	TRBV5-1	TRBJ2-6	.	CASSLAIEAGANVLTF	TGCGCCAGCAGCTTGGCCATAGAGGCTGGGGCCAACGTCCTGACTTTC
14	.	TRBV23-1	TRBJ2-2	.	CASSHKPRAGELFF	TGCGCCAGCAGTCATAAACCTCGGGCCGGGGAGCTGTTTTTT
14	TRBD1	TRBV2	TRBJ1-5	.	CASREGQSNQPQHF	TGTGCCAGCAGAGAGGGACAGAGCAATCAGCCCCAGCATTTT
15	.	TRBV5-1	TRBJ1-5	.	CASSRTYGDNQPQHF	TGCGCCAGCAGTCGGACCTACGGGGACAATCAGCCCCAGCATTTT
13	.	TRBV5-6	TRBJ2-3	few	CASSLGRWDTQYF	TGTGCCAGCAGCTTGGGGAGATGGGATACGCAGTATTTT
14	.	TRBV19	TRBJ1-5	.	CASSTTTVNQPQHF	TGTGCCAGTAGTACCACGACCGTCAATCAGCCCCAGCATTTT
15	TRBD1	TRBV11-1	TRBJ1-6	.	CASSPGTGDNSPLHF	TGTGCCAGCAGCCCCGGGACAGGGGATAATTCACCCCTCCACTTT
12	.	TRBV2	TRBJ2-3	.	CASRGSTDTQYF	TGTGCCAGCAGAGGGTCCACAGATACGCAGTATTTT
17	.	TRBV18	TRBJ2-3	once	CASSPRLSDRNTDTQYF	TGTGCCAGCTCACCCCGGTTGTCGGATAGGAACACAGATACGCAGTATTTT
18	TRBD2	TRBV4-2	TRBJ2-7	.	CASSQEFVAGASDDEQYF	TGTGCCAGCAGCCAAGAATTTGTAGCGGGAGCGTCTGATGACGAGCAGTACTTC
14	.	TRBV6-5	TRBJ2-5	few	CASRPMDRQETQYF	TGTGCCAGCAGGCCTATGGACAGACAAGAGACCCAGTACTTC
15	.	TRBV9	TRBJ2-1	.	CASSGGWQSYNEQFF	TGTGCCAGCAGCGGGGGGTGGCAATCCTACAATGAGCAGTTCTTC
13	.	TRBV2	TRBJ1-1	.	CASSEDRYTEAFF	TGTGCCAGCAGTGAAGACAGATACACTGAAGCTTTCTTT
17	TRBD2	TRBV11-2	TRBJ2-6	.	CASSLVAGARGANVLTF	TGTGCCAGCAGCTTAGTAGCGGGAGCAAGAGGGGCCAACGTCCTGACTTTC
15	.	TRBV19	TRBJ1-1	.	CASSISHRLNTEAFF	TGTGCCAGTAGTATTTCCCACAGGTTGAACACTGAAGCTTTCTTT
11	.	TRBV20-1	TRBJ1-1	.	CSADTNTEAFF	TGCAGTGCGGACACGAACACTGAAGCTTTCTTT
17	TRBD1	TRBV25-1	TRBJ2-7	.	CASSRPTSTGGVDEQYF	TGTGCCAGCTCCCGGCCTACCTCGACAGGGGGCGTGGACGAGCAGTACTTC
14	TRBD1	TRBV6-6	TRBJ1-2	.	CASSSGTGMVGYTF	TGTGCCAGCAGTTCCGGGACAGGGATGGTTGGCTACACCTTC